This T cell receptor (beta chain) was obtained from a study of T cell changes during pregnancy in multiple sclerosis. The table came from immunoSEQ multiplex PCR; TCRdb's copy has only in-frame clones and leaves some out. The table includes 35,000 to 50,000 clones, 92% detected once. The CDR3 runs 18 residues. V trimming: 3 bases; J trimming: 3 bases; junction bases outside the gene matches: 13. Germline values: CDR1 SNHLY, CDR2 FYNNEI. This chain uses TRBV2 with TRBJ2-7; 11 bases fit TRBD2. The source is a female donor with multiple sclerosis, enrolled in a pregnancy study. This specimen consisted of CD4+ T cells from peripheral blood mononuclear cells, obtained in the first trimester of pregnancy. CDR3 region: CASSDSVASGRRYYEQYF. CDR3 DNA sequence: TGTGCCAGCAGTGATTCGGTGGCTAGCGGGAGGCGTTACTACGAGCAGTACTTC.